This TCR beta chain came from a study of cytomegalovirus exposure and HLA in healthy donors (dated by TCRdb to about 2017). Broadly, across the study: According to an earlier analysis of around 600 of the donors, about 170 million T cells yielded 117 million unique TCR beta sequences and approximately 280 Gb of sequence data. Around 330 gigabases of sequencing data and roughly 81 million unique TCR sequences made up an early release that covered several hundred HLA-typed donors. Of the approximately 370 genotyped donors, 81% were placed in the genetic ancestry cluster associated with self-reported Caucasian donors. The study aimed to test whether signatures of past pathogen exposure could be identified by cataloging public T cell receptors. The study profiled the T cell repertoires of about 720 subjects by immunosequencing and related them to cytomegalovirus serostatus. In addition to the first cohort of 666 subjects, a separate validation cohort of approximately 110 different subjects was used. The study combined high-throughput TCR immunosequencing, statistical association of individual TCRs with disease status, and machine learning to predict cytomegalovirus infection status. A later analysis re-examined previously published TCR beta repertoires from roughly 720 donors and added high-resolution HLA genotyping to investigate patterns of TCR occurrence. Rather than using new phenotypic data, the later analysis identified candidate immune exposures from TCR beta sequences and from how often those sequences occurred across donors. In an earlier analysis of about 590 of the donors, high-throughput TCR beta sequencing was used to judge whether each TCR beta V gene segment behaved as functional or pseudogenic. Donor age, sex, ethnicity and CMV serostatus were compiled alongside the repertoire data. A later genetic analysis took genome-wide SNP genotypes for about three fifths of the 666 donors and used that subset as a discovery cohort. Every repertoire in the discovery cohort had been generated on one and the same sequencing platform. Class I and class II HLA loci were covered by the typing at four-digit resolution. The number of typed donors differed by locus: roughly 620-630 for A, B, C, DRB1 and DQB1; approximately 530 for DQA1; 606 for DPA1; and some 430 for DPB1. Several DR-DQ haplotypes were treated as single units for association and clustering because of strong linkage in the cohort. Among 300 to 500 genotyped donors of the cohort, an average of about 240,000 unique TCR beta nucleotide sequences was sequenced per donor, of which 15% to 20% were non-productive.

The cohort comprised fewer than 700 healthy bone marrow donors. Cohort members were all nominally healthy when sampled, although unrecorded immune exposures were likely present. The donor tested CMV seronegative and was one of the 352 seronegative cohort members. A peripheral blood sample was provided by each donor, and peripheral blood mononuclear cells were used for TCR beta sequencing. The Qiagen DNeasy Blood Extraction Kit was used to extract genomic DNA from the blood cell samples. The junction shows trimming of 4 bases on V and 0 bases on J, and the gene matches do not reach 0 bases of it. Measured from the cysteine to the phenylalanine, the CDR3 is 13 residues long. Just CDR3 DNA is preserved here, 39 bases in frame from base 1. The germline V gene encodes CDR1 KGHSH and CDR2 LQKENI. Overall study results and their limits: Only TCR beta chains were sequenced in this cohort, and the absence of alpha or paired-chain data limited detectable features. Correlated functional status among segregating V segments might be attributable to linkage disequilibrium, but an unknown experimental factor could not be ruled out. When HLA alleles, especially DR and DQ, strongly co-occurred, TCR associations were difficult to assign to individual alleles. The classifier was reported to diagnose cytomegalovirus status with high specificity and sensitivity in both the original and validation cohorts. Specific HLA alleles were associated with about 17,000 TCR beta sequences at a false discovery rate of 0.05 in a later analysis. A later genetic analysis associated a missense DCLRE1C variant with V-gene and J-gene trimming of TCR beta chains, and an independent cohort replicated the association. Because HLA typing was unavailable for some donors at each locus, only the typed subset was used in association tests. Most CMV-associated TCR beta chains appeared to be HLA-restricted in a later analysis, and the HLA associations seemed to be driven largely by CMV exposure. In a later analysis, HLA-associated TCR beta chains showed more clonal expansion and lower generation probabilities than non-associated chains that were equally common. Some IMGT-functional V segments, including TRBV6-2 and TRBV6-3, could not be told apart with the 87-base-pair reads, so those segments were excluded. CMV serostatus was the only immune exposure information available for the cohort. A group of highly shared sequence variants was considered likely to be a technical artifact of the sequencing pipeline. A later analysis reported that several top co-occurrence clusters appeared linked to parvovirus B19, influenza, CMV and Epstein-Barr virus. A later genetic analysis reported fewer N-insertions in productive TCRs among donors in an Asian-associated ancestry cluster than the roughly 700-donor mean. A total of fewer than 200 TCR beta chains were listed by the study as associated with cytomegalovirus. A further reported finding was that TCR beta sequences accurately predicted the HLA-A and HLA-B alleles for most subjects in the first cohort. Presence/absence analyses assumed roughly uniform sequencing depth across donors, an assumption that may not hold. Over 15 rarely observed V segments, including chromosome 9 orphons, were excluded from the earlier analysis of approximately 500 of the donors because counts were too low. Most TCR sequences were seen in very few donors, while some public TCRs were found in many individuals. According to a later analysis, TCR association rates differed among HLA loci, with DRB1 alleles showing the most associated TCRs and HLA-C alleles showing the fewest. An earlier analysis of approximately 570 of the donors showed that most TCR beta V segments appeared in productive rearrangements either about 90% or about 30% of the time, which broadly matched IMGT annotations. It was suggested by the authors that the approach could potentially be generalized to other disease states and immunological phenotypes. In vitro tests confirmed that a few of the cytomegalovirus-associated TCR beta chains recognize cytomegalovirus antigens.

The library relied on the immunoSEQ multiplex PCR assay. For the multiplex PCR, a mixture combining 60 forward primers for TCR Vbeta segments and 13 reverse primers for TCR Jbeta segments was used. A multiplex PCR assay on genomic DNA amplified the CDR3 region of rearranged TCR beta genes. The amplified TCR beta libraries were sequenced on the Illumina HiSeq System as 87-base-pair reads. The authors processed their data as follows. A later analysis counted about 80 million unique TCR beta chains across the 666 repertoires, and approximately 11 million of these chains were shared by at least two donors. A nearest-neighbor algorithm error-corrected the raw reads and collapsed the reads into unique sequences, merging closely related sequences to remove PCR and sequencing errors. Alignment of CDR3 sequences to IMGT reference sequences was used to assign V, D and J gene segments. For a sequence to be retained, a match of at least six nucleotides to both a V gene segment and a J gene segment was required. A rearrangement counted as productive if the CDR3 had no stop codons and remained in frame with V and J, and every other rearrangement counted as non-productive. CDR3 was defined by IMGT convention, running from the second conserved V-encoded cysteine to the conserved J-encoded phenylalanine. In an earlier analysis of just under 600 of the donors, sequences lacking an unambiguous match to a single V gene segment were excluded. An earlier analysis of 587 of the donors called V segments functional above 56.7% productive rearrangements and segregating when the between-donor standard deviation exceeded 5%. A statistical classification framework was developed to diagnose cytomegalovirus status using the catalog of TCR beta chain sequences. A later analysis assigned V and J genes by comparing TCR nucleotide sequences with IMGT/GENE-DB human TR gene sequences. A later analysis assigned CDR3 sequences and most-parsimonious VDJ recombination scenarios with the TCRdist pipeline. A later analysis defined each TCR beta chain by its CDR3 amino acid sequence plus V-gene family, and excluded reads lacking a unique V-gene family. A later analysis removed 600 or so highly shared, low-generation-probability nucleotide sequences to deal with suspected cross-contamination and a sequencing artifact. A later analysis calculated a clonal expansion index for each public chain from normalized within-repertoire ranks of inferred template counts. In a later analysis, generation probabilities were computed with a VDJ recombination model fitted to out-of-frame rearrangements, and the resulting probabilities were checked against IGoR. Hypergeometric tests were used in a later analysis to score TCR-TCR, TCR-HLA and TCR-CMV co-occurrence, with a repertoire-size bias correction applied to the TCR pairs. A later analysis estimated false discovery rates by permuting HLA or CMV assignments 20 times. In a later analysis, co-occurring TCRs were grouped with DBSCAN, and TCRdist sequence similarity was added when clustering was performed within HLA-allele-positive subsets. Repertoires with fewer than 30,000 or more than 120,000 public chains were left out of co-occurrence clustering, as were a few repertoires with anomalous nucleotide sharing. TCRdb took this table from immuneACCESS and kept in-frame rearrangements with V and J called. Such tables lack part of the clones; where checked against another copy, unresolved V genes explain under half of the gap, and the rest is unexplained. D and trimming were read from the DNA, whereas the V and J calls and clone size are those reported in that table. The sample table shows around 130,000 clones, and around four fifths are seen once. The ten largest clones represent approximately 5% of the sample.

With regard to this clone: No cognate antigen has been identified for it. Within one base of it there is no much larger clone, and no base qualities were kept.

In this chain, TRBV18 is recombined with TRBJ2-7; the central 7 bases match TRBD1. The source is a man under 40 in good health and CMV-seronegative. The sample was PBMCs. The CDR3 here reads CASSRDSSYEQYF. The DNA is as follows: TGTGCCAGCTCACGGGACAGCTCCTACGAGCAGTACTTC. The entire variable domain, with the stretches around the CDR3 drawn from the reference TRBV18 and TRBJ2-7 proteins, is NAGVMQNPRHLVRRRGQEARLRCSPMKGHSHVYWYRQLPEEGLKFMVYLQKENIIDESGMPKERFSAEFPKEGPSILRIQQVVRGDSAAYFCASSRDSSYEQYFGPGTRLTVT.